The 24 T cell receptor beta chains below were found in one sample sequenced in a study of shared clonotypes between healthy human individuals. The data were produced by immunoSEQ multiplex PCR, yet TCRdb's version contains in-frame clones alone and is incomplete. The table has approximately 600,000 clones, around 96% seen once. CD45RO-negative, CCR7-positively selected cells formed the naive CD8 fraction, excluding terminally differentiated effector memory CD45RA+ cells. Sample: naive CD8+ T cells sorted from blood. The receptors shown here come from a woman aged 30 to 39 in good health.

This clone has a single count. The V call is TRBV5-6, the J call TRBJ1-5; 7 bases line up with TRBD1. The ends lost 5 bases at V and 10 bases at J; junction bases unmatched: 12. This CDR3 comprises 14 residues. Germline CDR1 reads SGHDT; CDR2 reads YYEEEE. The CDR3: CASSSPGTAQPQHF. In nucleotides, the CDR3 is TGTGCCAGCAGTTCCCCCGGGACAGCCCAACCCCAGCATTTT.

CDR3 region: CASSARGTEAFF. The CDR3, as DNA: TGTGCCAGCAGCGCGCGGGGGACTGAAGCTTTCTTT. The genes are TRBV7-9 and TRBJ1-1, with D possibly being TRBD1 (5 bases). V shed 5 bases and J shed 5 bases, with 9 bases lying between them. This CDR3 is built from 12 residues. Germline assignment: CDR1 SEHNR and CDR2 FQNEAQ (reference sequence).

The rearrangement links TRBV5-6 to TRBJ1-1, with 10 positions matching TRBD1. V lost 3 bases, J lost 11 bases, and 7 bases stayed unmatched. Germline CDR1 and CDR2: SGHDT and YYEEEE. This CDR3 region has 13 residues. The CDR3 loop is CASSWDRGAWAFF. The CDR3, as DNA: TGTGCCAGCAGCTGGGACAGGGGAGCATGGGCTTTCTTT. The complete variable domain, with remaining parts taken from reference TRBV5-6 and TRBJ1-1, reads DAGVTQSPTHLIKTRGQQVTLRCSPKSGHDTVSWYQQALGQGPQFIFQYYEEEERQRGNFPDRFSGHQFPNYSSELNVNALLLGDSALYLCASSWDRGAWAFFGQGTRLTVV.

The genes are TRBV11-2 and TRBJ2-1; 11 positions agree with TRBD2. Per the germline V gene, CDR1 is SGHAT and CDR2 is FQNNGV. The CDR3 runs 14 residues. The V segment lost 7 bases and the J segment 5 bases; nucleotides outside the gene matches: 4. In DNA, the CDR3 is TGTGCCAGCAAACTAGCGGGAGATGACAATGAGCAGTTCTTC. Translation gives CASKLAGDDNEQFF.

V and J are TRBV5-4 and TRBJ2-3; 12 bases align to TRBD1. The germline CDR1 and CDR2 sequences are SGHNT and YYREEE (reference sequence). With V trimmed by 5 bases and J by 5 bases, 6 bases remained unmatched. This CDR3 has 15 residues. CDR3 sequence reads: CASRPGTGGLDTQYF. CDR3 nucleotides: TGTGCCAGCAGACCCGGGACAGGGGGCTTAGATACGCAGTATTTT.

This clone was recorded only once. CDR3 DNA sequence: TGTGCCAGCAGCGGGACTAGCATAACAGATACGCAGTATTTT. Amino acid sequence: CASSGTSITDTQYF. The V and J genes are TRBV27 and TRBJ2-3, with 9 bases lining up with TRBD2. The CDR3 is made up of 14 amino acids. Germline V gene sequence: CDR1 MNHEY, CDR2 SMNVEV (reference sequence). The J segment lost 3 bases and the V segment lost 6 bases, leaving 4 bases of the junction unmatched.

The chain has TRBV29-1 and TRBJ2-7; D perhaps matches TRBD1 (5 bases). V was trimmed by 4 bases and J by 4 bases, leaving 14 bases between them. The CDR3 has 13 amino acids. CDR1 is SQVTM, CDR2 ANQGSEA, per germline. The CDR3 nucleotides are TGCAGCGTTGGTCCGGACACTCAATACGAGCAGTACTTC. Its translation: CSVGPDTQYEQYF.

J is TRBJ2-1 and V is TRBV28; 12 bases align to TRBD2. From germline, CDR1 is MDHEN and CDR2 SYDVKM. J gave up 3 bases and V 5 bases, and 17 bases lay outside the gene matches. The CDR3 is 20 amino acids. The CDR3 reads CASSARPSGRALVIYNEQFF. CDR3 DNA: TGTGCCAGCAGTGCCCGCCCTAGCGGGAGGGCCCTCGTCATCTACAATGAGCAGTTCTTC.

The chain combines TRBV28 with TRBJ2-1; 10 bases agree with TRBD1. CDR1 is MDHEN and CDR2 is SYDVKM in the germline V gene. After removal of 5 bases from V and 8 bases from J, the junction contained 12 bases not matched to a gene. The CDR3 is 16 amino acids. CDR3 nucleotide sequence: TGTGCCAGCAGTACCCCCGGGACAGGGGTTTTTGATGAGCAGTTCTTC. Protein sequence: CASSTPGTGVFDEQFF. The whole variable domain, remainder taken from reference TRBV28 and TRBJ2-1, is DVKVTQSSRYLVKRTGEKVFLECVQDMDHENMFWYRQDPGLGLRLIYFSYDVKMKEKGDIPEGYSVSREKKERFSLILESASTNQTSMYLCASSTPGTGVFDEQFFGPGTRLTVL.

This clone was recorded once. The V and J genes are TRBV11-1 and TRBJ2-7; the D gene is possibly TRBD2 (6 bases). This CDR3 spans 14 amino acids. Between the trimmed V and J ends, which lost 5 bases and 5 bases, there was a span of 16 bases. CDR1 and CDR2 (germline): SGHAT, FQDESV (reference sequence). Here the CDR3 DNA reads TGTGCCAGCAGCCCTAGGGACGGCGGGGACGAGCAGTACTTC. Protein product: CASSPRDGGDEQYF. The full variable domain, its missing parts supplied by reference TRBV11-1 and TRBJ2-7, is EAEVAQSPRYKITEKSQAVAFWCDPISGHATLYWYRQILGQGPELLVQFQDESVVDDSQLPKDRFSAERLKGVDSTLKIQPAELGDSAMYLCASSPRDGGDEQYFGPGTRLTVT.

J is TRBJ2-7 and V is TRBV7-8; D possibly corresponds to TRBD1 (5 bases). V was trimmed by 6 bases and J by 3 bases, leaving 9 bases between them. This CDR3 has 12 residues. The V gene's germline CDR1 is SGHVS and CDR2 FQNEAQ. CDR3 amino acids: CASRPDSYEQYF. The CDR3, as DNA: TGTGCCAGCAGACCCGACAGCTACGAGCAGTACTTC. The whole variable domain, filled in from reference TRBV7-8 and TRBJ2-7, reads GAGVSQSPRYKVAKRGQDVALRCDPISGHVSLFWYQQALGQGPEFLTYFQNEAQLDKSGLPSDRFFAERPEGSVSTLKIQRTQQEDSAVYLCASRPDSYEQYFGPGTRLTVT.

CDR3: CASRPPGTAYEQYF. CDR3 coding DNA: TGTGCCAGCAGACCCCCGGGGACTGCCTACGAGCAGTACTTC. This sequence joins TRBV2 and TRBJ2-7, with a weak D call TRBD2 (6 bases). Trimming pared 6 bases from V and 2 bases from J, leaving 14 bases between. Germline V gene lookup returns CDR1 SNHLY and CDR2 FYNNEI. CDR3 size: 14 residues.

V and J are TRBV10-2 and TRBJ2-1; D is possibly TRBD1 or TRBD2 (5 bases each). V dropped 1 base and J dropped 5 bases, with 15 bases sitting between them. Germline V gene data show CDR1 as WSHSY and CDR2 as SAAADI. The CDR3 consists of 16 residues. The CDR3 nucleotides are TGCGCCAGCAGTGAGTGGGAGCAGGGATTAGACAATGAGCAGTTCTTC. This encodes CASSEWEQGLDNEQFF.

This clone was seen only once. This chain links TRBV28 with TRBJ2-7; TRBD2 aligns across 9 bases. Germline CDR1 is MDHEN and CDR2 is SYDVKM. The CDR3 is 14 amino acids. V trimming: 3 bases; J trimming: 2 bases; junction bases outside the gene matches: 2. The CDR3 loop reads CASSFGGRAYEQYF. The CDR3 bases are TGTGCCAGCAGTTTCGGCGGGAGGGCCTACGAGCAGTACTTC.

The chain combines TRBV19 with TRBJ1-1; unclear D gene. The germline V gene has CDR1 LNHDA and CDR2 SQIVND (reference sequence). The V gene lost 2 bases and the J gene lost 1 base, with 5 bases spanning the gap. The CDR3 loop spans 13 amino acids. The CDR3 DNA reads as TGTGCCAGTAGTATAATAAGGAACACTGAAGCTTTCTTT. Protein sequence: CASSIIRNTEAFF.

V gene TRBV4-1 combines with J gene TRBJ2-7, with TRBD2 matching over 15 bases. The CDR3 is made up of 17 amino acids. CDR1 and CDR2 (germline): MGHRA, YSYEKL. The trim removed 1 base at V and 3 bases at J, leaving 4 bases unmatched. The CDR3 DNA is TGCGCCAGCAGCCAAGGGACTAGCGGGAGGGCCTTCTACGAGCAGTACTTC. It translates to CASSQGTSGRAFYEQYF.

V and J are TRBV5-1 and TRBJ2-1; D is ambiguous. The germline gives CDR1 SGHRS, CDR2 YFSETQ. This CDR3 contains 14 residues. Trimming cost V 2 bases and J 7 bases, with 13 bases left between them. Here the CDR3 DNA reads TGCGCCAGCAGCTTTTCGACCCGGCGGAATGAGCAGTTCTTC. This sequence encodes CASSFSTRRNEQFF.

The chain combines TRBV7-9 with TRBJ2-5, with 8 positions matching TRBD2. V gave up 6 bases and J gave up 2 bases; unmatched junction bases: 14. The CDR3 is 17 residues long. Germline V gives CDR1 SEHNR, CDR2 FQNEAQ (reference sequence). CDR3 region: CASSPAHSGIGQETQYF. CDR3 nucleotides: TGTGCCAGCAGTCCGGCCCATAGCGGGATCGGTCAAGAGACCCAGTACTTC.

This chain uses TRBV15 with TRBJ1-2; D is unclear. CDR1 is LNHNV and CDR2 is YYDKDF in the germline V gene (reference sequence). CDR3 length: 16 residues. Trimming shortened V by 1 base and J by 3 bases, and 15 bases separated the two germline ends. The CDR3 loop is CATSRGAGFTDYGYTF. Here the CDR3 DNA reads TGTGCCACCAGCAGAGGGGCGGGATTCACCGACTATGGCTACACCTTC. The whole variable domain, remainder taken from reference TRBV15 and TRBJ1-2, is DAMVIQNPRYQVTQFGKPVTLSCSQTLNHNVMYWYQQKSSQAPKLLFHYYDKDFNNEADTPDNFQSRRPNTSFCFLDIRSPGLGDTAMYLCATSRGAGFTDYGYTFGSGTRLTVV.

The chain employs TRBV19 and TRBJ2-1; possible D gene TRBD2, 6 bases. CDR1 and CDR2 (germline): LNHDA, SQIVND (reference sequence). Trimming pared 0 bases from V and 2 bases from J, leaving 8 bases between. CDR3 length: 15 amino acids. The CDR3 spells CASSIDGEAYNEQFF. In nucleotides, the CDR3 is TGTGCCAGTAGTATAGATGGGGAGGCCTACAATGAGCAGTTCTTC. The complete variable domain, with remaining parts taken from reference TRBV19 and TRBJ2-1, reads DGGITQSPKYLFRKEGQNVTLSCEQNLNHDAMYWYRQDPGQGLRLIYYSQIVNDFQKGDIAEGYSVSREKKESFPLTVTSAQKNPTAFYLCASSIDGEAYNEQFFGPGTRLTVL.

The J gene is TRBJ2-7, the V gene TRBV28, with D perhaps TRBD1 or TRBD2 (5 bases each). Germline CDR1 reads MDHEN; CDR2 reads SYDVKM. The V end lost 9 bases, the J end lost 1 base, and 13 bases lay between the germline ends. The CDR3 contains 13 residues. Written as DNA, the CDR3 is TGTGCCAGTCGGGGCTTCATTTCCTACGAGCAGTACTTC. Encoded protein: CASRGFISYEQYF.

This clone has a handful of counts. V and J are TRBV29-1 and TRBJ2-7; 7 bases are shared with TRBD1. V lost 6 bases, J lost 3 bases, and 8 bases stayed unmatched. From germline, CDR1 is SQVTM and CDR2 ANQGSEA. CDR3 size: 13 residues. CDR3 sequence (DNA): TGCAGCGTCTACGGGACAGCTAACTACGAGCAGTACTTC. Its protein product is CSVYGTANYEQYF.

The CDR3 bases are TGCGCCAGCAGCTTCTACTCTAGCGGTAGCTCCTACAATGAGCAGTTCTTC. It codes for CASSFYSSGSSYNEQFF. The V gene is TRBV4-1, the J gene TRBJ2-1; TRBD2 aligns across 7 bases. Germline V lookup: CDR1 MGHRA, CDR2 YSYEKL. The CDR3 covers 17 residues. Trimming took 5 bases from V and 0 from J; bases not matched to a gene: 10.

This rearrangement joins TRBV6-5 to TRBJ1-1; 8 nucleotides line up with TRBD1. Trimming cost V 6 bases and J 7 bases; bases outside gene matches: 10. The CDR3 length is 14 residues. The germline V gene has CDR1 MNHEY and CDR2 SVGAGI. CDR3 amino acids: CASRNTGTGDEAFF. The CDR3 coding sequence is TGTGCCAGCAGGAACACCGGGACAGGAGATGAAGCTTTCTTT.